The next 20 T cell receptor beta chains were all read from a single sample in a study of shared clonotypes between healthy human individuals. Assay: immunoSEQ multiplex PCR; the TCRdb copy retains only in-frame clones and omits some. The table records 800,000 to 950,000 clones, 90% to 98% of them present only once. Naive CD8 isolation took CD45RO-negative cells positively selected for CCR7 and excluded terminally differentiated effector memory CD45RA+ cells. The sequenced sample was naive CD8+ T cells sorted from blood. The origin of the receptors is a man aged 30-40 years in good health.

The V call is TRBV7-9, the J call TRBJ1-3; D not resolved. The CDR3 totals 15 residues. V was shortened by 4 bases and J by 0 bases, with 10 bases between the two germline ends. Germline values: CDR1 SEHNR, CDR2 FQNEAQ (reference sequence). The CDR3 spells CASSSSESSGNTIYF. CDR3 sequence (DNA): TGTGCCAGCAGCTCGTCGGAGAGCTCTGGAAACACCATATATTTT.

The V gene is TRBV5-1, the J gene TRBJ2-5, with 7 bases fitting TRBD1. Per the germline V gene, CDR1 is SGHRS and CDR2 is YFSETQ. After removal of 3 bases from V and 5 bases from J, the junction contained 7 bases not matched to a gene. This CDR3 region has 14 residues. Written as DNA, the CDR3 is TGCGCCAGCAGCTACGACAGGGTTCAGGAGACCCAGTACTTC. Amino acid sequence: CASSYDRVQETQYF. Variable domain in full (rest from reference TRBV5-1 and TRBJ2-5): KAGVTQTPRYLIKTRGQQVTLSCSPISGHRSVSWYQQTPGQGLQFLFEYFSETQRNKGNFPGRFSGRQFSNSRSEMNVSTLELGDSALYLCASSYDRVQETQYFGPGTRLLVL.

The chain joins TRBV7-2 to TRBJ1-1, with 7 bases fitting TRBD1. Trimming took 1 base from V and 4 from J; bases not matched to a gene: 3. The germline V gene encodes CDR1 SGHTA and CDR2 FQGNSA. The CDR3 length is 14 residues. The CDR3 loop reads CASSLVQGVTEAFF. DNA for the CDR3: TGTGCCAGCAGCTTAGTCCAGGGGGTCACTGAAGCTTTCTTT.

The V call is TRBV10-1, the J call TRBJ2-1; 10 bases fit TRBD2. V lost 3 bases, J lost 6 bases, and 5 bases stayed unmatched. The CDR3 totals 15 residues. Germline lookup yields CDR1 WNHNN and CDR2 SYGVQD (reference sequence). The DNA of the CDR3 is TGCGCCAGCAGTGAAGTGGGACTAGCGATCAATGAGCAGTTCTTC. It codes for CASSEVGLAINEQFF.

The chain has TRBV7-6 and TRBJ2-3, with D unclear. Germline-derived CDR1 and CDR2 are SGHVS and FNYEAQ. Trimming stripped 5 bases from V and 6 bases from J, with 15 bases between. This CDR3 has 14 residues. The CDR3 nucleotides read TGTGCCAGCAGCGCATTTGGCGGTGGGGATACGCAGTATTTT. Protein: CASSAFGGGDTQYF. The full variable domain, in which reference TRBV7-6 and TRBJ2-3 provide the parts outside the CDR3, is GAGVSQSPRYKVTKRGQDVALRCDPISGHVSLYWYRQALGQGPEFLTYFNYEAQQDKSGLPNDRFSAERPEGSISTLTIQRTEQRDSAMYRCASSAFGGGDTQYFGPGTRLTVL.

The V and J genes are TRBV27 and TRBJ2-7; 11 nucleotides agree with TRBD2. This CDR3 is built from 18 residues. Germline CDR1 reads MNHEY; CDR2 reads SMNVEV (reference sequence). Losses at the gene ends were 1 base for V and 5 bases for J; bases not matched to a gene: 13. In nucleotides, the CDR3 is TGTGCCAGCAGTTTATATCCCGCACTAGCGGGAGCCGACAACGAGCAGTACTTC. Amino acids: CASSLYPALAGADNEQYF.

The rearrangement links TRBV28 to TRBJ2-3; D possibly uses TRBD1 or TRBD2 (7 bases each). Per germline, CDR1 MDHEN and CDR2 SYDVKM. V was trimmed by 8 bases and J by 3 bases, leaving 21 bases between them. CDR3 length: 16 amino acids. CDR3 region: CASSHRGGQLTDTQYF. The CDR3 DNA reads TGTGCCAGCTCTCATAGGGGGGGACAGCTTACAGATACGCAGTATTTT.

This sequence joins TRBV18 and TRBJ2-6, with D perhaps matching TRBD1 (5 bases). This CDR3 is built from 17 residues. V lost 2 bases to trimming and J lost 4 bases, with 15 bases between them. CDR1 and CDR2 (germline): KGHSH, LQKENI. As DNA, the CDR3 is TGTGCCAGCTCACCAGGCGCAGGGATGACAGGGGCCAACGTCCTGACTTTC. Protein product: CASSPGAGMTGANVLTF.

The genes are TRBV27 and TRBJ2-6; D is unresolved. Germline V gene sequence: CDR1 MNHEY, CDR2 SMNVEV (reference sequence). V lost 1 base and J 0 bases, leaving 7 bases between the germline ends. The CDR3 contains 16 residues. As DNA, the CDR3 is TGTGCCAGCAGTTTATTGGGCAACTCTGGGGCCAACGTCCTGACTTTC. This codes for CASSLLGNSGANVLTF.

The chain has TRBV28 and TRBJ2-7; 9 bases agree with TRBD1. CDR1 MDHEN and CDR2 SYDVKM come from the germline V gene. Unmatched junction bases numbered 7, after V lost 3 bases and J lost 7 bases. The CDR3 contains 14 residues. The CDR3 DNA is TGTGCCAGCAGTTTTGGGGACAGGGAGGAGGAGCAGTACTTC. Translation gives CASSFGDREEEQYF.

The chain employs TRBV6-5 and TRBJ2-7; possibly TRBD1 or TRBD2 for D (5 bases each). The CDR3 spans 14 residues. The germline V gene encodes CDR1 MNHEY and CDR2 SVGAGI. V was cut by 2 bases and J by 6 bases, with 14 bases left in between. In DNA form, the CDR3 reads TGTGCCAGCAGTTACCTCGGCTGGGGGACCGAGCAGTACTTC. Amino acid sequence: CASSYLGWGTEQYF.

V usage is TRBV4-1 and J usage is TRBJ2-2; 7 bases match TRBD2. CDR3 length: 16 residues. The trim removed 6 bases at V and 8 bases at J, leaving 15 bases unmatched. In germline, CDR1 is MGHRA, CDR2 YSYEKL. This CDR3 reads CASRTEGGSGLGELFF. CDR3 nucleotides: TGCGCCAGCAGAACGGAGGGCGGGAGTGGGTTAGGGGAGCTGTTTTTT.

CDR3 DNA: TGTGCCAGCAGCGCCTCCCTTAGGGGGATGGGATACGAGCAGTACTTC. It is translated as CASSASLRGMGYEQYF. V gene TRBV11-2 combines with J gene TRBJ2-7; possible D gene TRBD1, 6 bases. The CDR3 length is 16 residues. Germline V CDR1 and CDR2: SGHAT, FQNNGV. V was cut by 5 bases and J by 4 bases, with 21 bases left in between.

The chain couples TRBV4-2 to TRBJ2-7; TRBD1 aligns across 8 bases. CDR3 length: 13 residues. The V gene end was trimmed by 4 bases and the J gene end by 6 bases; junction bases not matched to a gene: 5. CDR1 LGHNA and CDR2 YNFKEQ come from the germline V gene. CDR3 DNA sequence: TGTGCCAGCAGCCCTCGACAGGGGATCGAGCAGTACTTC. Its translation: CASSPRQGIEQYF.

The chain employs TRBV14 and TRBJ1-2; tentative D call: TRBD1 (6 bases). V was shortened by 6 bases and J by 4 bases, with 12 bases between the two germline ends. The CDR3 runs to 13 residues. Germline V gene data show CDR1 as SGHDN and CDR2 as FVKESK. The DNA for the CDR3 is TGTGCCAGCAGTCTGGACAGCATCTATGGCTACACCTTC. Translated: CASSLDSIYGYTF.

The rearrangement links TRBV6-1 to TRBJ2-7; D may be TRBD1 (5 bases). V was shortened by 1 base and J by 5 bases, with 12 bases between the two germline ends. The CDR3 has 14 residues. Germline V lookup: CDR1 MNHNS, CDR2 SASEGT. The DNA of the CDR3 is TGTGCCAGCAGTGAAGTTAGGGGTTTGGACGAGCAGTACTTC. This codes for CASSEVRGLDEQYF.

This rearrangement joins TRBV18 to TRBJ1-4, with D uncertain. V was shortened by 2 bases and J by 6 bases, with 10 bases between the two germline ends. The length of the CDR3 is 14 residues. Germline-derived CDR1 and CDR2 are KGHSH and LQKENI. The chain's CDR3 is CASSPKRLDEKLFF. DNA of the CDR3: TGTGCCAGCTCACCAAAGCGCCTGGATGAAAAACTGTTTTTT. Together with reference TRBV18 and TRBJ1-4, the CDR3 gives the full variable domain: NAGVMQNPRHLVRRRGQEARLRCSPMKGHSHVYWYRQLPEEGLKFMVYLQKENIIDESGMPKERFSAEFPKEGPSILRIQQVVRGDSAAYFCASSPKRLDEKLFFGSGTQLSVL.

The genes are TRBV7-9 and TRBJ2-7; no firm D call. Germline V gives CDR1 SEHNR, CDR2 FQNEAQ (reference sequence). The CDR3 spans 14 residues. V lost 3 bases and J 5 bases, leaving 14 bases between the germline ends. In nucleotides, the CDR3 is TGTGCCAGCAGCTTTTCAGAACGAACCCACGAGCAGTACTTC. Protein sequence: CASSFSERTHEQYF.

This chain links TRBV27 with TRBJ2-1; tentatively, D is TRBD1 (6 bases). Germline V lookup: CDR1 MNHEY, CDR2 SMNVEV (reference sequence). Trimming shortened V by 9 bases and J by 2 bases, and 14 bases separated the two germline ends. The CDR3 runs 14 residues. The CDR3 spells CASREWGPYNEQFF. The CDR3 DNA reads as TGTGCCAGTAGGGAATGGGGGCCCTACAATGAGCAGTTCTTC.

This chain connects TRBV7-8 to TRBJ1-1, with a tentative D call TRBD1 (6 bases). In germline, CDR1 is SGHVS, CDR2 FQNEAQ. This CDR3 spans 19 amino acids. V was clipped by 1 base and J by 1 base, with 22 bases between them. This CDR3 is CASSLVRAGASRPNTEAFF. In DNA, the CDR3 is TGTGCCAGCAGCTTAGTCCGGGCAGGGGCCAGCCGACCGAACACTGAAGCTTTCTTT.